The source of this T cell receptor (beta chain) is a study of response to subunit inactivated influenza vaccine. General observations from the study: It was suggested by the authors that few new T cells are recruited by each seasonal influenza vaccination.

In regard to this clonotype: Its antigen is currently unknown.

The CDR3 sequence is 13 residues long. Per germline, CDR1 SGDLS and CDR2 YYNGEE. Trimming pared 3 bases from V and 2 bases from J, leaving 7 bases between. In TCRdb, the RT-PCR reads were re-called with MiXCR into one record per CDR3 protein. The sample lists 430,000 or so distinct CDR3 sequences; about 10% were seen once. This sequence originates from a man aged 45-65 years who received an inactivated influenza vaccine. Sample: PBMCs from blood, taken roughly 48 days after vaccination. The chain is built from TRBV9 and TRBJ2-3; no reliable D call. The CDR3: CASSARHTDTQYF. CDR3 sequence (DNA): TGTGCCAGCAGCGCCCGTCACACAGATACGCAGTATTTT.